The T cell receptor (beta chain) under discussion was sequenced for a study of blood T cells in healthy people across ages (dated by TCRdb to between 2014 and 2017). For the wider study: In model experiments, roughly one uniquely barcoded TCR beta cDNA molecule per two T cells was captured by template switching. The study measured age-related changes in TCR beta repertoire diversity using deep sequencing normalized with unique cDNA molecular identifiers. The donors were divided into four age groups: young (average around 15 years), middle-aged (around 41), aged (about 62) and long-lived (approximately 74). To avoid experimental bias, donors of different ages were spread randomly across the sequencing lanes. For two donors (one aged 18 to 30 and one aged 80 or older), the study analyzed two additional independent replicas of 1 million unique cDNA reads from the same blood draw.

CDR1 and CDR2, looked up from the germline V gene, are LGHNA and YNFKEQ. Trimming takes 1 base off V and 6 bases off J; junction bases not matched to a gene: 6. The CDR3 covers 15 residues, taking in both the cysteine and the phenylalanine. The sequence is cut down to CDR3 DNA, 45 bases in frame from base 1. To prepare the library, 5' RACE was applied. Instrument used: Illumina HiSeq 2500. A second PCR of about 6 to 11 cycles was run with a J-beta primer mix and a sample-barcoded 5' primer. A unique molecular identifier was introduced onto each TCR beta cDNA molecule by a template-switch 5' adaptor carrying 12 random nucleotides. Each sample yielded at least 2.5 million CDR3-containing paired-end reads. All of the RNA was converted into first-strand cDNA using the Mint cDNA synthesis kit, with a TRBC-specific oligonucleotide serving as the primer. All cDNA was treated with uracil-DNA glycosylase and then went through a first 18-cycle PCR with the universal primers M1SS and BC2_uni_R. From the authors' description of their analysis: Normalization of each sample was performed by random selection of 1 million high-quality reads, each carrying a distinct molecular identifier. Instead of being binned into consensus sequences, reads that shared molecular identifiers were thrown out. MiTCR, with a Q25 quality threshold and the strictest error-elimination algorithm, was used for CDR3 identification, clonotype clustering and error correction. A nonparametric unseen species model with Euler transformation was used to estimate lower-bound total TCR beta diversity. TCRdb's own reprocessing of the public reads used fastp at Q25 and MiXCR and kept productive beta chains. Every distinct CDR3 protein forms one entry, paired with its most common genes and DNA. TCRdb's processing, not the authors', yielded these V and J calls. Here the sample has hundreds of thousands of distinct CDR3 sequences; 58% occur a single time. The top ten clonotypes cover over 30% of the sample.

Donors were 35 to 40 systemically healthy Caucasian individuals from Russia aged about 6 to 100 years. Roughly 10 milliliters of peripheral blood were collected from each donor into EDTA-treated Vacutainer tubes. Ficoll-Paque density-gradient centrifugation was used to isolate PBMCs, with at least 7 million per sample. Total RNA was extracted from PBMCs with Trizol reagent, with at least 5.5 micrograms obtained per sample. For every donor, flow cytometry on a PBMC aliquot measured the percentage of naive CD45RAhigh/CD27high T cells. Overall study results and their limits: Donor CMV infection status was unknown, potentially confounding age-related changes in expanded clonotypes. Compared with the aged group, more naive CD4+ T cells, fewer expanded clones and increased TCR diversity were shown by the long-lived group, suggesting age selection. Because profiling used bulk unsorted PBMCs, naive and antigen-experienced compartments could not be compared conclusively. As age increased, observed TCR beta diversity per million T cells dropped in a roughly linear way, and a significant reduction was already evident by age around 41. The percentage of naive T cells measured by flow cytometry correlated strongly with observed TCR beta diversity. Total diversity estimates from one million sequenced T cells were considered lower bounds and underestimates.

Note on this clonotype: Its target antigen remains unknown. Base qualities are not recorded, but no much larger clone differs from it by a single base.

The clonotype was recovered from a man aged 55 to 70 in good health. Sequencing was done on a sample of blood. Recombination connected TRBV4-2 to TRBJ1-5; 7 bases in between match TRBD1. The CDR3 is CASSQGQGGIQPQHF. The nucleotide sequence is given as TGTGCCAGCAGCCAAGGACAGGGAGGGATTCAGCCCCAGCATTTT.